The 16 T cell receptor beta chains below come from one sample, sequenced in a study of shared clonotypes between healthy human individuals. Profiling relied on immunoSEQ multiplex PCR, and the TCRdb table lists in-frame clones only, not all of them. The sample holds over 2 million clones, 92% seen once. Source material: naive CD4+ T cells from PBMCs. Regarding subset: CD45RA+ positively selected. Receptor source: a man aged 18-30 years in good health. Some clones in this sample may be carry-over from other donors' samples.

CDR3 region: CASSLGSHSGNTIYF. The CDR3, as DNA: TGTGCCAGCAGCTTAGGGAGCCACTCTGGAAACACCATATATTTT. The chain carries TRBV11-2 and TRBJ1-3; D is ambiguous. Per the germline V gene, CDR1 is SGHAT and CDR2 is FQNNGV. This CDR3 spans 15 amino acids. V gave up 1 base and J gave up 0 bases, with 7 bases separating them.

This chain joins TRBV6-1 and TRBJ1-1; D is unresolved. CDR3 length: 14 residues. The V and J ends lost 6 bases and 0 bases respectively, with 11 bases between them. CDR1 MNHNS and CDR2 SASEGT come from the germline V gene. CDR3 in DNA: TGTGCCAGCAGCCTCGACGCCATGAACACTGAAGCTTTCTTT. Translating gives CASSLDAMNTEAFF.

This rearrangement joins TRBV23-1 to TRBJ2-1; no firm D call. TRBV23-1 is an ORF, with its function uncertain. This CDR3 has 18 residues. Trimming took off 0 bases at V and 2 bases at J, with 17 bases between the two ends. DNA for the CDR3: TGCGCCAGCAGTCAATCCCCAAACGCTCAAGCCACCTACAATGAGCAGTTCTTC. Encoded protein: CASSQSPNAQATYNEQFF.

The V and J genes are TRBV5-1 and TRBJ1-3; D is unresolved. From germline, CDR1 is SGHRS and CDR2 YFSETQ. Trimming left V 4 bases short and J 1 base short, with 9 bases between. The CDR3 consists of 14 residues. DNA of the CDR3: TGCGCCAGCAGCCAGCCAGAATCTGGAAACACCATATATTTT. Amino acids: CASSQPESGNTIYF.

The chain carries TRBV7-9 and TRBJ1-4, with D maybe TRBD1 (6 bases). The CDR3 is made up of 16 amino acids. Per germline, CDR1 SEHNR and CDR2 FQNEAQ (reference sequence). The V gene lost 5 bases and the J gene lost 8 bases, with 21 bases spanning the gap. CDR3 in DNA: TGTGCCAGCAGCGGGGGCAGGGCCAGGGCAGGAGAAAAACTGTTTTTT. This encodes CASSGGRARAGEKLFF.

V gene TRBV2 combines with J gene TRBJ2-7; D gene ambiguous. The CDR3 runs to 14 residues. Trimming removed 4 bases from V and 0 bases from J, with 10 bases in between. Germline CDR1 is SNHLY and CDR2 is FYNNEI. CDR3 nucleotide sequence: TGTGCCAGCAGTGGGGTCAGGAGCTCCTACGAGCAGTACTTC. As protein: CASSGVRSSYEQYF.

The chain couples TRBV29-1 to TRBJ1-1; D possibly corresponds to TRBD1 (6 bases). V lost 2 bases and J 0 bases, leaving 13 bases between the germline ends. In germline, CDR1 is SQVTM, CDR2 ANQGSEA. This CDR3 comprises 15 residues. The CDR3 region has the DNA TGCAGCGTTGAAAGAAACAGGGCCCTGAACACTGAAGCTTTCTTT. This encodes CSVERNRALNTEAFF.

V is TRBV10-3 and J is TRBJ1-2, with TRBD1 matching over 7 bases. Trimming removed 2 bases from V and 8 bases from J; junction bases left unmatched: 11. This CDR3 has 15 residues. Germline loops: CDR1 ENHRY, CDR2 SYGVKD. The CDR3 spells CAISEELQGRRGYTF. The CDR3 DNA follows: TGTGCCATCAGTGAGGAACTACAGGGGCGGAGAGGCTACACCTTC.

The rearrangement joins TRBV28 to TRBJ1-1; D call uncertain. CDR3 length: 13 residues. Germline V CDR1 and CDR2: MDHEN, SYDVKM. The V end lost 5 bases, the J end lost 6 bases, and 13 bases lay between the germline ends. CDR3 protein: CASSERAEAEAFF. CDR3 nucleotides: TGTGCCAGCAGTGAGAGGGCCGAAGCTGAAGCTTTCTTT.

The rearrangement uses TRBV5-1 and TRBJ2-3; TRBD2 aligns across 8 bases. V was clipped by 1 base and J by 2 bases; unmatched bases: 9. The CDR3 is 17 amino acids. Germline values: CDR1 SGHRS, CDR2 YFSETQ. CDR3 nucleotides: TGCGCCAGCAGCTTGTCCGAGGGAGCGGGAGTCACAGATACGCAGTATTTT. Encoded protein: CASSLSEGAGVTDTQYF.

The gene calls are TRBV19 and TRBJ1-5; D is perhaps TRBD1 (6 bases). The germline V gene has CDR1 LNHDA and CDR2 SQIVND (reference sequence). The V gene lost 7 bases and the J gene lost 5 bases, with 18 bases spanning the gap. This CDR3 comprises 15 residues. CDR3 region: CASTATGLIYQPQHF. DNA of the CDR3: TGTGCCAGTACCGCGACAGGCCTAATCTATCAGCCCCAGCATTTT.

The CDR3 here is CASSQATVFTDTQYF. The DNA of the CDR3 is TGTGCCAGCAGCCAAGCTACAGTCTTCACAGATACGCAGTATTTT. The J gene is TRBJ2-3, the V gene TRBV4-2; no clear D gene. The length of the CDR3 is 15 residues. CDR1 and CDR2 from the germline V gene are LGHNA and YNFKEQ. V was cut by 1 base and J by 2 bases, with 10 bases left in between.

The chain has TRBV30 and TRBJ1-5; unclear D gene. The CDR3 runs 14 residues. Germline V gene sequence: CDR1 GTSNPN, CDR2 SVGIG (reference sequence). The V and J ends lost 3 bases and 5 bases respectively, with 14 bases between them. The CDR3, as DNA: TGTGCCTGGAGCCTACTGGCTAACGATCAGCCCCAGCATTTT. Translation gives CAWSLLANDQPQHF. Full variable domain (missing parts from reference TRBV30 and TRBJ1-5): SQTIHQWPATLVQPVGSPLSLECTVEGTSNPNLYWYRQAAGRGLQLLFYSVGIGQISSEVPQNLSASRPQDRQFILSSKKLLLSDSGFYLCAWSLLANDQPQHFGDGTRLSIL.

This sequence joins TRBV11-2 and TRBJ2-3; possibly TRBD2 for D (6 bases). CDR3 size: 15 residues. Germline-derived CDR1 and CDR2 are SGHAT and FQNNGV. Trimming stripped 3 bases from V and 2 bases from J, with 12 bases between. As DNA, the CDR3 is TGTGCCAGCAGCTTGATAAGGACTACCACAGATACGCAGTATTTT. It is translated as CASSLIRTTTDTQYF.

This clone was recorded once. The chain recombines TRBV28 with TRBJ2-7; 8 nucleotides line up with TRBD1. V gave up 7 bases and J gave up 2 bases; unmatched junction bases: 10. CDR1 and CDR2 from the germline V gene are MDHEN and SYDVKM. The CDR3 loop spans 15 amino acids. The CDR3 spells CASTPSGTGTYEQYF. The DNA of the CDR3 is TGTGCCAGCACTCCCTCCGGGACAGGCACCTACGAGCAGTACTTC.

V and J are TRBV20-1 and TRBJ2-1; no firm D call. The CDR3 length is 11 residues. V was clipped by 4 bases and J by 10 bases, with 11 bases between them. Looked up from germline, CDR1 is DFQATT and CDR2 is SNEGSKA (reference sequence). The CDR3 DNA sequence: TGCAGTGCTATTGCTCGGCAAGAGCAGTTCTTC. Amino acid sequence: CSAIARQEQFF.